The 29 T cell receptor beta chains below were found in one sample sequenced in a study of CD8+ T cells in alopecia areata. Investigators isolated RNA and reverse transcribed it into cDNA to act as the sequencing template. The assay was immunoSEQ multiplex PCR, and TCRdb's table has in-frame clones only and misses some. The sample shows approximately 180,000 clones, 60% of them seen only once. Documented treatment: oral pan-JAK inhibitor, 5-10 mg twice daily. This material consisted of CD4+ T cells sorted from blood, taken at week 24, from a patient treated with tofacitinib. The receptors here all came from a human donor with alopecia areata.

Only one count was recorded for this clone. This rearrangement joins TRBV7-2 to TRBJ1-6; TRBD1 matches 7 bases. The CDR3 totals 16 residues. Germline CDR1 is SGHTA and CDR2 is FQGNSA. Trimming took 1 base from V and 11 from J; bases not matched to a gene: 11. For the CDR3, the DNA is TGTGCCAGCAGCTTAGAGGGTTCACAGGGGAGGCCACCCCTCCACTTT. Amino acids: CASSLEGSQGRPPLHF.

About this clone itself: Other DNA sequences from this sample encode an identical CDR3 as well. This chain's CDR3 is CASSPDRGTGELFF. CDR3 in DNA: TGCGCCAGCAGCCCCGACAGGGGCACCGGGGAGCTGTTTTTT. The V call is TRBV5-1, the J call TRBJ2-2; 8 bases align to TRBD1. The CDR3 contains 14 residues. V lost 4 bases, J lost 4 bases, and 3 bases stayed unmatched. Germline V gene data show CDR1 as SGHRS and CDR2 as YFSETQ.

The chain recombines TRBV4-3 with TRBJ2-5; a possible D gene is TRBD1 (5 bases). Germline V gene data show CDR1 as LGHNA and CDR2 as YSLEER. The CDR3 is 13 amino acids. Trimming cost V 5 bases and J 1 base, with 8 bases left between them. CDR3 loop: CASSKGPQETQYF. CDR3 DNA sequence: TGCGCCAGCAGCAAGGGGCCCCAAGAGACCCAGTACTTC.

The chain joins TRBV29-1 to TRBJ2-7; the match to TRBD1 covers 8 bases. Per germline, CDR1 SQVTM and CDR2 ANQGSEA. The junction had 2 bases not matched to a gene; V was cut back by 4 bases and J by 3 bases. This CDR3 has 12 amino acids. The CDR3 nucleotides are TGCAGCGTTGTGACAGGGGTCTACGAGCAGTACTTC. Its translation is CSVVTGVYEQYF.

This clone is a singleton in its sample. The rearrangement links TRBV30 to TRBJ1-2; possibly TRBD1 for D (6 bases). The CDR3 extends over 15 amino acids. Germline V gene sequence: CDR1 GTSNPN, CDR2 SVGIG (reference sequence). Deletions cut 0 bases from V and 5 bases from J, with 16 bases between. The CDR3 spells CAWSVDSSVFYGYTF. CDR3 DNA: TGTGCCTGGAGTGTGGACAGTAGTGTGTTTTATGGCTACACCTTC.

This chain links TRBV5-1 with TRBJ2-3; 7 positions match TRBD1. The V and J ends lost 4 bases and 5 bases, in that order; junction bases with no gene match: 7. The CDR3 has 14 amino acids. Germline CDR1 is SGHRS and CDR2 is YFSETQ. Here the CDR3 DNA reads TGCGCCAGCAGCCGGGGACAGCTTAAAGATACGCAGTATTTT. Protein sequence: CASSRGQLKDTQYF.

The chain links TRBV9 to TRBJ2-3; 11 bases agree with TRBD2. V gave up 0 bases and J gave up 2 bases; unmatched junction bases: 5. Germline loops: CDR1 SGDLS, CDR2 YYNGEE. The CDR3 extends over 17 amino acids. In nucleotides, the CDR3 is TGTGCCAGCAGCGTAGAGGTAGCGGGGGGGCCCACAGATACGCAGTATTTT. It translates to CASSVEVAGGPTDTQYF.

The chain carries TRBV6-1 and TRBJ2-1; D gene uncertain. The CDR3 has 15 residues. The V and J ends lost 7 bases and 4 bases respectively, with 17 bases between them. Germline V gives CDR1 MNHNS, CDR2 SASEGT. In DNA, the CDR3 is TGTGCCAGCACCCCCCTCGGCAGCTTGTACAATGAGCAGTTCTTC. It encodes CASTPLGSLYNEQFF.

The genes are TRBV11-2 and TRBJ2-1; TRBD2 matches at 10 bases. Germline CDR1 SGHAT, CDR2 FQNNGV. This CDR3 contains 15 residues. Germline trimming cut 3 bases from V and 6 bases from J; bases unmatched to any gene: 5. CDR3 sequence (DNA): TGTGCCAGCAGCTTCGGACTAGCGGCTATCAATGAGCAGTTCTTC. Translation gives CASSFGLAAINEQFF.

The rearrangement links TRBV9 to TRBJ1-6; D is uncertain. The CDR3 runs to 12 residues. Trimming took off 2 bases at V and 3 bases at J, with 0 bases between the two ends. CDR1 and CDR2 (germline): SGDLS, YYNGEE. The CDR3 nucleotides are TGTGCCAGCAGCGTCTATAATTCACCCCTCCACTTT. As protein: CASSVYNSPLHF. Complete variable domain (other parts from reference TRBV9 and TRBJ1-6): DSGVTQTPKHLITATGQRVTLRCSPRSGDLSVYWYQQSLDQGLQFLIQYYNGEERAKGNILERFSAQQFPDLHSELNLSSLELGDSALYFCASSVYNSPLHFGNGTRLTVT.

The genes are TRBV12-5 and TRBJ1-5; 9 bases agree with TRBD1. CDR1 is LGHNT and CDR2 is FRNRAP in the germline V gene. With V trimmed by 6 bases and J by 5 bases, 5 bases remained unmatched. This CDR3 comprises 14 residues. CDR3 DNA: TGTGCTAGTGGCCTGGACAGGGGTGATCAGCCCCAGCATTTT. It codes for CASGLDRGDQPQHF.

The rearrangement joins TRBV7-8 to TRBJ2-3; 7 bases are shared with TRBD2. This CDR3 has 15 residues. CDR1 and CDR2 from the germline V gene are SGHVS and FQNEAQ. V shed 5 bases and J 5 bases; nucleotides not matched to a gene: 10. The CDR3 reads CASSPRWGGGDTQYF. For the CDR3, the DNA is TGTGCCAGCAGCCCCCGGTGGGGGGGAGGAGATACGCAGTATTTT.

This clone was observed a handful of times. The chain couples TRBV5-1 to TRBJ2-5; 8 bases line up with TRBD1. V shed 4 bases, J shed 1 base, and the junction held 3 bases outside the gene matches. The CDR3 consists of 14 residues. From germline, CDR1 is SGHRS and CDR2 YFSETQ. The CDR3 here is CASSATGAQETQYF. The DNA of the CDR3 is TGCGCCAGCAGCGCGACAGGGGCCCAAGAGACCCAGTACTTC.

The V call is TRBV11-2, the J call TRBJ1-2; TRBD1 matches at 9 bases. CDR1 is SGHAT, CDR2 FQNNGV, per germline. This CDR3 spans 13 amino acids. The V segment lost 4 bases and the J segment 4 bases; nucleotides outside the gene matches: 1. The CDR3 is CASSSTGGYGYTF. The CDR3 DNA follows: TGTGCCAGCAGCTCGACAGGGGGCTATGGCTACACCTTC.

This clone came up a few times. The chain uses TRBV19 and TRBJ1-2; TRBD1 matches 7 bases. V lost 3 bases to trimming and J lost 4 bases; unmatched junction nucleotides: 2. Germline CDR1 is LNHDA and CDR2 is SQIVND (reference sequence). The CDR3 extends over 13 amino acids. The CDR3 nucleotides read TGTGCCAGTAGTATGGGGGACAGCTATGGCTACACCTTC. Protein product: CASSMGDSYGYTF.

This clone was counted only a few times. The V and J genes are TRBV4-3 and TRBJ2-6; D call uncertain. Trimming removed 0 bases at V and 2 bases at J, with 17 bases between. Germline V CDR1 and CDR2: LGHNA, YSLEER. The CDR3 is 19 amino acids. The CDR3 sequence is CASSQDARPRGAGANVLTF. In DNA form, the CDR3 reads TGCGCCAGCAGCCAAGATGCTAGGCCGCGTGGGGCTGGGGCCAACGTCCTGACTTTC.

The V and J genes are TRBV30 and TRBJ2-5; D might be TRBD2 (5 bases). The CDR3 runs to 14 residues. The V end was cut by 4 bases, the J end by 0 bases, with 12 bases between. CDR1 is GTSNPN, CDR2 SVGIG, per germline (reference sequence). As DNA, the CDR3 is TGTGCCTGGACTGTCCCGGGGTACCAAGAGACCCAGTACTTC. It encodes CAWTVPGYQETQYF.

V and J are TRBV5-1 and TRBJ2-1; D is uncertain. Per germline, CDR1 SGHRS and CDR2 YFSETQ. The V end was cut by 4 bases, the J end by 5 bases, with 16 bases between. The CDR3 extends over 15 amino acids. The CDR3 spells CASSLRPTTNNEQFF. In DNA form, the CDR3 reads TGCGCCAGCAGCCTCCGACCTACTACCAACAATGAGCAGTTCTTC.

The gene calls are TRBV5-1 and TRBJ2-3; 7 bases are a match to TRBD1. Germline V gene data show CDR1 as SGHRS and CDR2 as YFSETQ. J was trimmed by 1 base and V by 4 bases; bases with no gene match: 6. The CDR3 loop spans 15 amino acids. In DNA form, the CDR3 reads TGCGCCAGCAGCGGCACAGGGGCTGGCACAGATACGCAGTATTTT. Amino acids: CASSGTGAGTDTQYF.

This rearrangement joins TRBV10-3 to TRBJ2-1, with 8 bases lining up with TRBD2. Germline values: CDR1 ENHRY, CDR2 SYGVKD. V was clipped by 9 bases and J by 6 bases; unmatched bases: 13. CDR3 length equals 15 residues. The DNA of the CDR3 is TGTGCCATGCGAACGGGACTAGACCTCTCCAATGAGCAGTTCTTC. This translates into CAMRTGLDLSNEQFF.

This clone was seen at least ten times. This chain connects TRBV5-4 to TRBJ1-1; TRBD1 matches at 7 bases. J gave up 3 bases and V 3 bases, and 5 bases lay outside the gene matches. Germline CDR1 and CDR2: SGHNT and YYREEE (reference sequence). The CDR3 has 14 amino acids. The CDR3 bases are TGTGCCAGCAGCTACCCAGGGGGGGACACTGAAGCTTTCTTT. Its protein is CASSYPGGDTEAFF.

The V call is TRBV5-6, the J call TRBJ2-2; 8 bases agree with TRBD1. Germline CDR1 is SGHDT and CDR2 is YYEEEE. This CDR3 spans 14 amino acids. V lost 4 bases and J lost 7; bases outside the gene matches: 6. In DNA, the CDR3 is TGTGCCAGCAGCCTTGACAGGGGTGGCGGGGAGCTGTTTTTT. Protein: CASSLDRGGGELFF.

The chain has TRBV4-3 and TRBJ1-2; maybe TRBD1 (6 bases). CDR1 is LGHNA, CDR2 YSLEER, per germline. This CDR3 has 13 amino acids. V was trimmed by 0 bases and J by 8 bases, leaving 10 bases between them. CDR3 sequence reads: CASSQDRGEGYTF. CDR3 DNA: TGCGCCAGCAGCCAAGACAGGGGTGAAGGCTACACCTTC.

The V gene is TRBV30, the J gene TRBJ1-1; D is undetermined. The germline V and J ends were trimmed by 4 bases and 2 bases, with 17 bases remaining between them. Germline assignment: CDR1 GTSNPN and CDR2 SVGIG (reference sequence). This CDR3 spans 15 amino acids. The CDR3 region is CAWKIGVNRNTEAFF. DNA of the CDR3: TGTGCCTGGAAAATTGGGGTTAACCGTAACACTGAAGCTTTCTTT.

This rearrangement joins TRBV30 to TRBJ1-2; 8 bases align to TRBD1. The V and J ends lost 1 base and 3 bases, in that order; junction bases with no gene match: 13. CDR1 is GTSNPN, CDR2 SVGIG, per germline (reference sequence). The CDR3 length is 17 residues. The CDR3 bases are TGTGCCTGGAGTGCGGGACAGGCCCCTAAGTCGTACTATGGCTACACCTTC. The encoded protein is CAWSAGQAPKSYYGYTF.

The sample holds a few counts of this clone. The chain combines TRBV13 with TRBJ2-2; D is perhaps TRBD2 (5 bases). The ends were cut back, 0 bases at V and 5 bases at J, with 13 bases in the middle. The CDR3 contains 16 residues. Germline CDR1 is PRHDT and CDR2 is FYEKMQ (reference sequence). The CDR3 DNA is TGTGCCAGCAGCTTAGGCCTCAGCTCGGGGACCGGGGAGCTGTTTTTT. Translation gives CASSLGLSSGTGELFF. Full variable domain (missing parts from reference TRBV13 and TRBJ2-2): AAGVIQSPRHLIKEKRETATLKCYPIPRHDTVYWYQQGPGQDPQFLISFYEKMQSDKGSIPDRFSAQQFSDYHSELNMSSLELGDSALYFCASSLGLSSGTGELFFGEGSRLTVL.

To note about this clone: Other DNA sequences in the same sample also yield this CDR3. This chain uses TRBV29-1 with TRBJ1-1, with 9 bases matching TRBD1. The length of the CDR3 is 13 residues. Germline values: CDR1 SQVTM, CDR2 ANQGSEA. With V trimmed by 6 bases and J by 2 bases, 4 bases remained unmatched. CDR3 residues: CSVLGQGNTEAFF. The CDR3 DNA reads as TGCAGCGTCTTGGGACAGGGAAACACTGAAGCTTTCTTT.

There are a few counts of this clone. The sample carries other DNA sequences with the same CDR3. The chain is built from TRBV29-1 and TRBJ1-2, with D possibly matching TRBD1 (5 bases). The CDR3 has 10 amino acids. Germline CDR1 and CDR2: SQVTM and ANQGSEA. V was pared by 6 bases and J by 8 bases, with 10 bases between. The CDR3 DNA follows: TGCAGCGTAGGGGAAGGCGGCTACACCTTC. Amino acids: CSVGEGGYTF.

CDR3 sequence (DNA): TGCAGCGTTGTCTTTGTTCGGGGCACAGATACGCAGTATTTT. It yields the protein CSVVFVRGTDTQYF. The rearrangement joins TRBV29-1 to TRBJ2-3; D unresolved. V lost 4 bases and J lost 1, with 12 bases in between. The CDR3 sequence is 14 residues long. Germline V gene data show CDR1 as SQVTM and CDR2 as ANQGSEA.